The entry that follows covers one T cell receptor beta chain sequence. This clone was observed many times. Its recognized antigen is unknown. Per-base quality was not reported, and no clone a single base away is much larger than it. The sample belongs to a study of T cell changes during pregnancy in multiple sclerosis (dated by TCRdb to about 2019). A note on the overall study: In women with multiple sclerosis, the researchers looked at how the T cell repertoire shifted as pregnancy progressed.

To prepare the library, the immunoSEQ multiplex PCR assay was applied. The immuneACCESS repertoire file appears here via TCRdb, limited to in-frame rearrangements. These files lack a portion of the clones; in checked studies, under half of the deficit traces to unresolved V genes, and the cause of the others is not known. The sample has around 25,000 clones on record, roughly 90% of them singletons. The ten largest clones capture 8.3% of the sample. From the cysteine through the phenylalanine, the CDR3 covers 16 amino acids. Of all the DNA, just the CDR3 is kept, 48 bases in frame from base 1. From a lookup of the germline V gene (reference sequence), CDR1 and CDR2 are GTSNPN and SVGIG. For this chain, trimming is 2 bases at the V end and 6 bases at the J end, and the number of junction bases without a gene match is 8.

This TCR came from a female donor with multiple sclerosis, enrolled in a pregnancy study. The sequence links TRBV30 to TRBJ1-6; 9 of the junction bases match TRBD1. The sequencing here drew on CD8+ T cells from peripheral blood mononuclear cells, taken in the second trimester of pregnancy. The bases read TGTGCCTGGAGTACGACACCGGGACAGGGTAATTCACCCCTCCACTTT. Its coded protein is CAWSTTPGQGNSPLHF.